Given below is one TCR beta chain in context. This clone was observed a handful of times. The target of this receptor is not known. Base qualities are not provided; no much larger clone lies one nucleotide away. V loses 6 bases, J loses 2 bases, and the germline ends lie 13 bases apart. The germline V gene specifies MRHNA as CDR1 and SNTAGT as CDR2. Its CDR3 holds 14 amino acids, cysteine through phenylalanine. The retained sequence is limited to the CDR3, 42 bases, with the frame set at the first base. The library was built by means of the immunoSEQ multiplex PCR assay. For the multiplex PCR, a mixture combining 60 forward primers for TCR Vbeta segments and 13 reverse primers for TCR Jbeta segments was used. Amplification of the CDR3 region of rearranged TCR beta genes was performed with a multiplex PCR assay on genomic DNA. On the Illumina HiSeq System, the amplified TCR beta libraries were sequenced as 87-base-pair reads. The authors' analysis ran thus. In a later analysis, 70 million to 95 million unique TCR beta chains were counted across the 500 to 850 repertoires, and roughly 11 million of these chains were shared by at least two donors. Raw reads were error-corrected and collapsed into unique sequences with a nearest-neighbor algorithm that merged closely related sequences to remove PCR and sequencing errors. V, D and J gene segments were assigned by aligning CDR3 sequences to IMGT reference sequences. For a sequence to be retained, at least a six-nucleotide match to both a V gene segment and a J gene segment was required. A rearrangement was called productive if the CDR3 had no stop codons and remained in frame with V and J, and every other rearrangement was called non-productive. CDR3 was defined according to IMGT convention as the region running from the second conserved V-encoded cysteine to the conserved J-encoded phenylalanine. The earlier analysis of about 560 of the donors excluded any sequence lacking an unambiguous match to a single V gene segment. In an earlier analysis of approximately 560 of the donors, a V segment was called functional when productive rearrangements were above 56.7%, and segregating when the standard deviation between donors exceeded 5%. A statistical classification framework was built to diagnose cytomegalovirus status from the catalog of TCR beta chain sequences. In a later analysis, TCR nucleotide sequences were compared against IMGT/GENE-DB human TR gene sequences so that V and J genes could be assigned. Using the TCRdist pipeline, a later analysis assigned CDR3 sequences along with most-parsimonious VDJ recombination scenarios. In a later analysis, every TCR beta chain was defined by the combination of its CDR3 amino acid sequence and its V-gene family, and reads without a unique V-gene family were dropped. A later analysis removed several hundred highly shared, low-generation-probability nucleotide sequences to deal with suspected cross-contamination and a sequencing artifact. In a later analysis, a clonal expansion index was calculated for each public chain from normalized within-repertoire ranks of inferred template counts. In a later analysis, generation probabilities were computed using a VDJ recombination model fitted to out-of-frame rearrangements, and the results were checked against IGoR. Hypergeometric tests were used in a later analysis to score TCR-TCR, TCR-HLA and TCR-CMV co-occurrence, with a repertoire-size bias correction applied to the TCR pairs. To estimate false discovery rates, a later analysis permuted the HLA or CMV assignments 20 times. In a later analysis, co-occurring TCRs were grouped using DBSCAN, with TCRdist sequence similarity added in when clustering inside HLA-allele-positive subsets. For co-occurrence clustering, repertoires with fewer than 30,000 or more than 120,000 public chains were excluded, along with about five repertoires with anomalous nucleotide sharing. Imported from immuneACCESS, the table was reduced by TCRdb to in-frame sequences with V and J called. These copies leave out some clones; in studies compared against another copy, an unresolved V gene accounts for under half, and the cause of the remainder is not known. Clone size and V and J calls were adopted from that table, with D and trimming inferred from the DNA. This sample lists 100,000 to 150,000 clones; about 11% were detected once. About 4.7% of the sample is in the top ten clones.

The data were taken from a study of cytomegalovirus exposure and HLA in healthy donors listed by TCRdb under 2017. Concerning the study at large: An earlier analysis of several hundred of the donors reported 276 Gb of sequence data and some 110 million unique TCR beta sequences obtained from about 179 million T cells. An early release covering over 500 HLA-typed donors comprised approximately 290 gigabases of sequencing data and tens of millions of unique TCR sequences. Of the roughly 400 genotyped donors, 75% to 85% were placed in the genetic ancestry cluster associated with self-reported Caucasian donors. The aim of the study was to test whether cataloging public T cell receptors could identify signatures of past pathogen exposure. Using immunosequencing, the study profiled T cell repertoires from about 620 subjects and related those repertoires to cytomegalovirus serostatus. Besides the first cohort of around 700 subjects, a separate validation cohort made up of 90 to 150 different subjects was used. High-throughput TCR immunosequencing, statistical association of individual TCRs with disease status, and machine learning were combined to predict cytomegalovirus infection status. A later analysis re-analyzed previously published TCR beta repertoires from about 600 donors and added high-resolution HLA genotyping to study TCR occurrence patterns. In the later analysis, no new phenotypic data were used to find candidate immune exposures; instead, reliance was placed on TCR beta sequences and their occurrence across donors. An earlier analysis of 587 of the donors applied high-throughput TCR beta sequencing to assess whether each TCR beta V gene segment acted as functional or pseudogenic. Donor age, sex, ethnicity and CMV serostatus were collected together with the repertoire data. A later genetic analysis used genome-wide SNP genotypes for about three fifths of the 666 donors, treating that subset as a discovery cohort. Every discovery cohort repertoire had been produced on one sequencing platform. HLA typing included class I and class II loci at four-digit resolution. Typing coverage differed by locus: A, B, C, DRB1 and DQB1 were typed in about 620-640 donors, DQA1 in 500 to 550, DPA1 in roughly 590, and DPB1 in roughly 470. Roughly 5 DR-DQ haplotypes were handled as single units for association and clustering because linkage in the cohort was strong. On average, about 200,000 unique TCR beta nucleotide sequences were sequenced per donor among about 400 genotyped donors of the cohort, with roughly 18% of those sequences being non-productive.

The cohort comprised more than 550 healthy bone marrow donors. All cohort members were sampled while nominally healthy, although unrecorded immune exposures were likely present. The donor tested CMV seropositive, placing the donor among the roughly 300 seropositive members of the cohort. Each donor provided a peripheral blood sample, and peripheral blood mononuclear cells were used for TCR beta sequencing. Genomic DNA was extracted from the blood cell samples with the Qiagen DNeasy Blood Extraction Kit. On the study overall, not on this receptor specifically: V-gene and J-gene trimming of TCR beta chains was associated with a missense DCLRE1C variant in a later genetic analysis, and the association was replicated in an independent cohort. In both the original and validation cohorts, the classifier was reported to diagnose cytomegalovirus status with high specificity and sensitivity. Immune exposure information for the cohort was limited to CMV serostatus. In a later analysis, TCR association rates were found to vary across HLA loci, with the most associated TCRs seen for DRB1 alleles and the fewest for HLA-C alleles. A further reported finding was that TCR beta sequences accurately predicted the HLA-A and HLA-B alleles for most subjects in the first cohort. In a later analysis, 16,951 TCR beta sequences were associated with specific HLA alleles at a false discovery rate of 0.05. In a later analysis, HLA-associated TCR beta chains were found to be more clonally expanded and to have lower generation probabilities than equally common non-associated chains. The sequencing pipeline was judged likely to have produced a cluster of highly shared sequence variants as a technical artifact. Most CMV-associated TCR beta chains appeared to be HLA-restricted in a later analysis, and the HLA associations seemed to be driven largely by CMV exposure. Several of the top co-occurrence clusters appeared to be linked to parvovirus B19, influenza, CMV and Epstein-Barr virus, according to a later analysis. Compared with the 666-donor mean, donors in an Asian-associated ancestry cluster had fewer N-insertions in productive TCRs, according to a later genetic analysis. A few of the identified cytomegalovirus-associated TCR beta chains were confirmed in vitro to be specific for cytomegalovirus antigens. Because the 87-base-pair reads could not distinguish some IMGT-functional V segments, including TRBV6-2 and TRBV6-3, those segments were excluded. Correlated functional status among segregating V segments might reflect linkage disequilibrium, but an unknown experimental factor could not be ruled out. The authors suggested that the approach could potentially be generalized to other disease states and immunological phenotypes. Roughly 17 rarely observed V segments, including chromosome 9 orphons, were excluded from the earlier analysis of 550 to 700 of the donors because counts were too low. Roughly uniform sequencing depth across donors was assumed in presence/absence analyses, although this assumption may not hold. Broadly in line with IMGT annotations, most TCR beta V segments showed up in productive rearrangements about 87% or about 30% of the time in an earlier analysis of under 700 of the donors. Because HLA typing was missing for some donors at each locus, association tests included only the typed subset. The cohort was sequenced for TCR beta chains only, and without alpha or paired-chain data the features that could be detected were limited. Most TCR sequences were observed very rarely across donors, whereas some public TCRs were present in many individuals. A total of 150 or so TCR beta chains were listed by the study as associated with cytomegalovirus. When HLA alleles, especially DR and DQ, strongly co-occurred, attributing TCR associations to individual alleles was difficult.

Sample: PBMCs. The rearrangement joined TRBV6-4 to TRBJ1-1; a tentative D call is TRBD1 (6 bases match). This receptor was identified in a young woman in good health and CMV-seropositive. At the DNA level, the sequence is TGTGCCAGCAGGCCCGGGGGGGCTAACACTGAAGCTTTCTTT. It is translated as CASRPGGANTEAFF.